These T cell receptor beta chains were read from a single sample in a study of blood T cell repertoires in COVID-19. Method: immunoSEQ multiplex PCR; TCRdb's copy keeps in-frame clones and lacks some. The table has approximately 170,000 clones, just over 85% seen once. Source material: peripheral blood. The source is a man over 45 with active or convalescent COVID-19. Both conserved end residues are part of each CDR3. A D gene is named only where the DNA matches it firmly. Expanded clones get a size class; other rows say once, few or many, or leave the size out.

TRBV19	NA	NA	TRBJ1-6	TGTGCCAGTAGTATGTCAGGAGGGAGGGGTTCACCCCTCCACTTT	CASSMSGGRGSPLHF
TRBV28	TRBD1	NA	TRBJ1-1	TGTGCCAGCACAGGACAGGGGGATTGGGGCACTGAAGCTTTCTTT	CASTGQGDWGTEAFF
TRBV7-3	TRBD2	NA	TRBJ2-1	TGTGCCAGCAGCTTTAGCGGGAGTCCCTATGAGCAGTTCTTC	CASSFSGSPYEQFF
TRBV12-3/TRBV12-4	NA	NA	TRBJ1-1	TGTGCCAGCAGTTTAGTGATCTACGAAGCTTTCTTT	CASSLVIYEAFF
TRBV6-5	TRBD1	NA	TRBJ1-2	TGTGCCAGCACGGAAAGACAGGGCTACTATGGCTACACCTTC	CASTERQGYYGYTF
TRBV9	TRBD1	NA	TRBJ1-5	TGTGCCAGCAGCGACCGGGACAGGGATCAGCCCCAGCATTTT	CASSDRDRDQPQHF
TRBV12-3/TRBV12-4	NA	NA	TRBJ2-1	TGTGCCAGCAGTTTATCTCAGGGTAATGAGCAGTTCTTC	CASSLSQGNEQFF
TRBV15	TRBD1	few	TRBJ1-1	TGTGCCACCAGCAGCCGGACAGGGGGCTCTGAAGCTTTCTTT	CATSSRTGGSEAFF
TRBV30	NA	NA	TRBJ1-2	TGTGCCTGGAGGCAGGGGATGAACTATGGCTACACCTTC	CAWRQGMNYGYTF
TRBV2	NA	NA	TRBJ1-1	TGTGCCAGCAGTGACAGGGAGGGCACTGAAGCTTTCTTT	CASSDREGTEAFF
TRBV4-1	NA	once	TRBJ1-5	TGCGCCAGCAGCCCCACCGGTGCGTTAAATCAGCCCCAGCATTTT	CASSPTGALNQPQHF
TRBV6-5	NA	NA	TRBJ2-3	TGTGCCAGCAGGGGGCCCTCAGATACGCAGTATTTT	CASRGPSDTQYF
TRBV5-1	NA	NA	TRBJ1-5	TGCGCCAGCAGCTTGGGGCAGGTAGATCAGCCCCAGCATTTT	CASSLGQVDQPQHF
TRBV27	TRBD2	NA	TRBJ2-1	TGTGCCAGCAGTTTGGAGCGGGGTAACAATGAGCAGTTCTTC	CASSLERGNNEQFF
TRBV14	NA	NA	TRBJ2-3	TGTGCCAGCAGCTTCGGGGGAACAGATACGCAGTATTTT	CASSFGGTDTQYF
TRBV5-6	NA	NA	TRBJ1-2	TGTGCCAGCGTCAATCGGGGGGATTATGGCTACACCTTC	CASVNRGDYGYTF
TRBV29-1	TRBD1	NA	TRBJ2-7	TGCAGCGTCACATCATCGGGACAGAGAACCTACGAGCAGTACTTC	CSVTSSGQRTYEQYF
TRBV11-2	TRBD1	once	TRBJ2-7	TGTGCCAGCAGCATCAGGGGGTCGACCTACGAGCAGTACTTC	CASSIRGSTYEQYF
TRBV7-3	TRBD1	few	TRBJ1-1	TGTGCCAGCAGCTTAGACAGGGGCACTGAAGCTTTCTTT	CASSLDRGTEAFF
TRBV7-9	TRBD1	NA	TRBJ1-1	TGTGCCAGCAGCTACGACAGGGGGGACACTGAAGCTTTCTTT	CASSYDRGDTEAFF
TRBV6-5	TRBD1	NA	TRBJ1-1	TGTGCCAGCAGTCTCGCCGTGTCAGGGGGCGCGGAAGCTTTCTTT	CASSLAVSGGAEAFF
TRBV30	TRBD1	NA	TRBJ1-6	TGTGCCTGGAAGGGACAGGGAATGGTATCACCCCTCCACTTT	CAWKGQGMVSPLHF
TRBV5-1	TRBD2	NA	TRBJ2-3	TGCGCCAGCAGCGCACATGGGACTAGCGGGATGGGGACAGATACGCAGTATTTT	CASSAHGTSGMGTDTQYF
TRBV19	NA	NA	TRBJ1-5	TGTGCCAGTAAGGACACCAATCAGCCCCAGCATTTT	CASKDTNQPQHF
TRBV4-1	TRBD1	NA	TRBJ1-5	TGCGCCAGCAGCCACCCGGGACAGGGTAATCAGCCCCAGCATTTT	CASSHPGQGNQPQHF
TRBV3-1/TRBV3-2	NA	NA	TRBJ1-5	TGTGCCAGCAGCCAAGACTATAGCAATCAGCCCCAGCATTTT	CASSQDYSNQPQHF
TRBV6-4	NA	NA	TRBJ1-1	TGTGCCAGCAGTGCGGAACAGGGAAGTCTTACTGAAGCTTTCTTT	CASSAEQGSLTEAFF
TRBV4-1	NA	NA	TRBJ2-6	TGCGCCAGCAGCCAAGATAACTCTGGGGCCAACGTCCTGACTTTC	CASSQDNSGANVLTF
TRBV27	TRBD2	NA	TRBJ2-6	TGTGCCAGCAGTTCAAGGACTAGCGGGAAAATCTCTGGGGCCAACGTCCTGACTTTC	CASSSRTSGKISGANVLTF
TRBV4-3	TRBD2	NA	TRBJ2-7	TGCGCCAGCAGCCAGGGACTAGCGGGGGGGCCCTACGAGCAGTACTTC	CASSQGLAGGPYEQYF
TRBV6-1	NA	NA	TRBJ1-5	TGTGCCACCCCCTTTTGGGGGCTCAATCAGCCCCAGCATTTT	CATPFWGLNQPQHF
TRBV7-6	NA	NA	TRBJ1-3	TGTGCCAGCAGCACGGCCGGGTACTCTGGAAACACCATATATTTT	CASSTAGYSGNTIYF
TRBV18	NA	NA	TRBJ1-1	TGTGCCAGCTCACCGAGGGTGAACACTGAAGCTTTCTTT	CASSPRVNTEAFF
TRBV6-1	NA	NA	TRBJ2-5	TGTGCCAGCAGTGAGTCTCAGGGGACCCTTAAGACCCAGTACTTC	CASSESQGTLKTQYF
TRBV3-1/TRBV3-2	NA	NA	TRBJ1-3	TGTGCCAGCAGTCTAATCTCTGGAAACACCATATATTTT	CASSLISGNTIYF
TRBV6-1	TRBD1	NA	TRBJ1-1	TGTGCCAGCTGTGACAGGGGGCAGAACACTGAAGCTTTCTTT	CASCDRGQNTEAFF
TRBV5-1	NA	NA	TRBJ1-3	TGCGCCAGCAGCTTGACAGCCGACTCTGGAAACACCATATATTTT	CASSLTADSGNTIYF
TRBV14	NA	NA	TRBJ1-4	TGTGCCAGCAGCCAAGGGAGATATAATGAAAAACTGTTTTTT	CASSQGRYNEKLFF
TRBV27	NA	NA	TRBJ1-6	TGTGCCAGCAGCCAGGGATGGAATTCACCCCTCCACTTT	CASSQGWNSPLHF
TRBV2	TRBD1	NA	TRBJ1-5	TGTGCCAGCAAGGGGACAGGCTCAACTGGGCAGCCCCAGCATTTT	CASKGTGSTGQPQHF
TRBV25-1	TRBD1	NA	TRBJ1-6	TGTGCCAGCAGTGAGGGACAGGGAAATTCACCCCTCCACTTT	CASSEGQGNSPLHF
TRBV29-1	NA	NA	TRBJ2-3	TGCAGCGTGAGCCGTACGGGGGACACAGATACGCAGTATTTT	CSVSRTGDTDTQYF
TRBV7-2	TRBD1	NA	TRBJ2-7	TGTGCCAGCAGCACTCAGACAGGGACCCCCTACGAGCAGTACTTC	CASSTQTGTPYEQYF
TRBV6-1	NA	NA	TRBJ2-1	TGTGCCAGCAGTGAAGTTCAGCGGGATGAGCAGTTCTTC	CASSEVQRDEQFF
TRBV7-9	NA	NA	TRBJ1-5	TGTGCCAGCAGCTTAGGGCAGGCCCAGCCCCAGCATTTT	CASSLGQAQPQHF
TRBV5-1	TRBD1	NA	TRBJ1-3	TGCGCCAGTTGCCGACAGGGCCTACAGGGGATTAGCACGACTGGAAACACCATATATTTT	CASCRQGLQGISTTGNTIYF
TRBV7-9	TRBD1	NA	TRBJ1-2	TGTGCCAGCAGCCGAAGCTCACAGGGGGACTATGGTGGCTACACCTTC	CASSRSSQGDYGGYTF
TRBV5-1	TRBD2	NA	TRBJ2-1	TGCGCCAGCAGCCCCCCGGAGGCGGGGGGGCTTGATGAGCAGTTCTTC	CASSPPEAGGLDEQFF
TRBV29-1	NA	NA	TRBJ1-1	TGCAGCCCAACTACGGAGCTCACTGAAGCTTTCTTT	CSPTTELTEAFF
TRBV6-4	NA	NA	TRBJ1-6	TGTGCCAGCAGACTCAGAAACAGGGTGCGCTCCTATAATTCACCCCTCCACTTT	CASRLRNRVRSYNSPLHF
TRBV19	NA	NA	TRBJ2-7	TGTGCCAGTAGTATAGATCGCGAGCATCCATCCTACGAGCAGTACTTC	CASSIDREHPSYEQYF
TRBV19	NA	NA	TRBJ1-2	TGTGCCAGTAGCAACCAGCTCGGGAGCAGCTATGGCTACACCTTC	CASSNQLGSSYGYTF